Listed below are T cell receptor beta chains from one sample, sequenced in a study of T cells after yellow fever vaccination. TCRdb reanalysed the 5' RACE reads using MiXCR and keeps one entry per CDR3 protein. The profile shows tens of thousands of distinct CDR3 sequences, roughly 6.9% of them singletons. The sample was CD8+ T cells sorted from PBMCs, taken around 5 days after the first yellow fever vaccination. These receptors all stem from a man aged 18 to 29 who received the YFV17D yellow fever vaccine. The CDR3 runs from the conserved cysteine through the conserved F or W. A D gene is named only where the DNA matches it firmly. The size of a clone is reported for some rows only, either as once, few or many, or as a class for expanded clones.

d_gene	j_gene	v_gene	abundance	len	CDR3nt	CDR3aa
TRBD1	TRBJ2-1	TRBV29-1	many	16	TGCAGCGTTGCTGGACAGGGGGACCTAATCTACAATGAGCAGTTCTTC	CSVAGQGDLIYNEQFF
-	TRBJ1-5	TRBV9	few	14	TGTGCCAGCAGCGTAGACAGTAGCAATCAGCCCCAGCATTTT	CASSVDSSNQPQHF
-	TRBJ1-1	TRBV10-1	few	14	TGCGCCAGCAGCGTGGACAGCTCGCCGGGCGAAGCTTTCTTT	CASSVDSSPGEAFF
-	TRBJ1-5	TRBV6-5	-	15	TGTGCCAGCAGCCTCCCTGGTTATAGCAATCAGCCCCAGCATTTT	CASSLPGYSNQPQHF
-	TRBJ1-6	TRBV4-1	-	15	TGCGCCAGCAGCCAAGTTTCTCAGGGCGGCCCAACCCTCCACTTT	CASSQVSQGGPTLHF
-	TRBJ2-3	TRBV7-9	-	16	TGTGCCAGCAGCCCCTACCAGGGTTTGTCCACAGATACGCAGTATTTT	CASSPYQGLSTDTQYF
-	TRBJ2-7	TRBV9	medium-sized	14	TGTGCCAGCAGCTTAGCCGGGGATGACTACGAGCAGTACTTC	CASSLAGDDYEQYF
TRBD1	TRBJ2-7	TRBV6-5	-	15	TGTGCCAGCAGTTACACTAGACAGGGGGATTACGAGCAGTACTTC	CASSYTRQGDYEQYF
TRBD1	TRBJ1-1	TRBV5-1	few	20	TGCGCCAGCAGCTTCTTAAGGGGGGGGCAGGGGGCCCGGATGAACACTGAAGCTTTCTTT	CASSFLRGGQGARMNTEAFF
TRBD2	TRBJ2-1	TRBV20-1	many	15	TGCAGTGCTAGAGAACTAGCGGGGGCAGATAATGAGCAGTTCTTC	CSARELAGADNEQFF
TRBD1	TRBJ2-2	TRBV6-5	few	15	TGTGCCAGCAGTTGGCGGACAGGGCTCCCCGGGGAGCTGTTTTTT	CASSWRTGLPGELFF
TRBD1	TRBJ1-5	TRBV6-1	many	14	TGTGCCAGCAGTAAGACAGGGGGCGGGGGGCCCCAGCATTTT	CASSKTGGGGPQHF
TRBD1	TRBJ2-7	TRBV5-1	many	13	TGCGCCAGCAGCTTGGACAGGGGTCACGAGCAGTACTTC	CASSLDRGHEQYF
-	TRBJ1-3	TRBV6-1	many	14	TGTGCCAGCAGTCCGGCAATGAATGGAAACACCATATATTTT	CASSPAMNGNTIYF
TRBD1	TRBJ2-3	TRBV5-6	many	16	TGTGCCAGCAGCTTGGCCCCGGACAGGGAGGCAGATACGCAGTATTTT	CASSLAPDREADTQYF
-	TRBJ2-3	TRBV7-2	-	16	TGTGCCAGCGTCCCCCCGTTGGGGGCCTCCCTGGATACGCAGTATTTT	CASVPPLGASLDTQYF
-	TRBJ2-3	TRBV14	-	15	TGTGCCAGCAGCCAAGAATGGCCTTACGAAGATACGCAGTATTTT	CASSQEWPYEDTQYF
-	TRBJ1-2	TRBV10-2	-	14	TGCGCCAGCAATCCAGGGATCTATAACTATGGCTACACCTTC	CASNPGIYNYGYTF
TRBD2	TRBJ2-1	TRBV20-1	many	15	TGCAGTGCTAGAGAGGCGGGGGGTGAATACAATGAGCAGTTCTTC	CSAREAGGEYNEQFF
-	TRBJ1-5	TRBV28	-	14	TGTGCCAGCAGTTTATGGGACAACTATCAGCCCCAGCATTTT	CASSLWDNYQPQHF
TRBD1	TRBJ2-7	TRBV9	many	15	TGTGCCAGCAGCGTAGGGTTCGGACAGGGCTACGAGCAGTACTTC	CASSVGFGQGYEQYF
-	TRBJ2-7	TRBV7-9	many	13	TGTGCCAGCAGCCGAACAGGGACCTACGAGCAGTACTTC	CASSRTGTYEQYF
TRBD2	TRBJ2-2	TRBV19	few	14	TGTGCCAGTGCGGGGGGGGATAGGACCGGGGAGCTGTTTTTT	CASAGGDRTGELFF
TRBD2	TRBJ2-3	TRBV11-2	few	18	TGTGCCAGCAGCCTGATGCTGACTAGCGGGGTTGAGGCAGATACGCAGTATTTT	CASSLMLTSGVEADTQYF
-	TRBJ1-2	TRBV5-1	-	12	TGCGCCAGCAGCTTGGAAGCGTATGGCTACACCTTC	CASSLEAYGYTF
-	TRBJ2-3	TRBV7-2	many	15	TGTGCCAGCATCCCACTGGGACTGCACACAGATACGCAGTATTTT	CASIPLGLHTDTQYF
TRBD1	TRBJ2-3	TRBV3-1	few	16	TGTGCCAGCAGCCCACCTCGGGACAGCCGCACAGATACGCAGTATTTT	CASSPPRDSRTDTQYF
TRBD2	TRBJ2-3	TRBV29-1	many	15	TGCAGCGTTGAAGTTGGGCGGGGGGGGACAGATACGCAGTATTTT	CSVEVGRGGTDTQYF
-	TRBJ2-2	TRBV9	many	15	TGTGCCAGCAGCGTAGAGACTATCAACACCGGGGAGCTGTTTTTT	CASSVETINTGELFF
-	TRBJ2-6	TRBV7-9	-	17	TGTGCCAGCAGCTCAACCCGAGGAGACTCTGGGGCCAACGTCCTGACTTTC	CASSSTRGDSGANVLTF
-	TRBJ2-5	TRBV7-6	-	16	TGTGCCAGCAGCTTATTAGGAGTGCAGGGACAAGAGACCCAGTACTTC	CASSLLGVQGQETQYF
TRBD2	TRBJ2-3	TRBV11-2	many	16	TGTGCCAGCAACTTGGCTAGCGGGGGGTCCACAGATACGCAGTATTTT	CASNLASGGSTDTQYF
TRBD1	TRBJ1-2	TRBV20-1	few	18	TGCAGTGCTAAAGGCTTTTGGGGACAGGGTCTTCAAGACTATGGCTACACCTTC	CSAKGFWGQGLQDYGYTF
TRBD1	TRBJ2-5	TRBV6-2/TRBV6-3	few	14	TGTGCCAGCAGACGTGACAGGGAAGGAGAGACCCAGTACTTC	CASRRDREGETQYF
TRBD1	TRBJ1-4	TRBV30	-	15	TGTGCCTGGAGTGTACCGGGACAGGGATCTGAAAAACTGTTTTTT	CAWSVPGQGSEKLFF
-	TRBJ1-6	TRBV5-1	-	16	TGCGCCAGCGCCAAATTGCCGGGACCGCCGAATTCACCCCTCCACTTT	CASAKLPGPPNSPLHF
TRBD1	TRBJ1-4	TRBV6-1	-	16	TGTGCCAGCAGTGAGCCAGACAGGGGGCGAGATGAAAAACTGTTTTTT	CASSEPDRGRDEKLFF
TRBD2	TRBJ2-3	TRBV5-5	many	13	TGTGCCAGCCCGGGGGGGGCAGGAGATACGCAGTATTTT	CASPGGAGDTQYF
TRBD2	TRBJ2-5	TRBV4-2	many	15	TGTGCCAGCAGCACCCAGCGGGGGGCTGGAAAGACCCAGTACTTC	CASSTQRGAGKTQYF
-	TRBJ2-7	TRBV7-2	-	14	TGTGCCAGCTGCCAACCAGGGACGACCTACGAGCAGTACTTC	CASCQPGTTYEQYF
TRBD2	TRBJ2-3	TRBV6-5	few	15	TGTGCCAGCAGTTCAATGGGGGGGGGCACAGATACGCAGTATTTT	CASSSMGGGTDTQYF
-	TRBJ2-1	TRBV6-2/TRBV6-3	many	14	TGTGCCAGCAGTTATACAACGGATCACCCTCGGCAGTTCTTC	CASSYTTDHPRQFF
TRBD1	TRBJ2-7	TRBV27	-	15	TGTGCCAGCAGTTCAGGGACAGGGGGCTTTTACGAGCAGTACTTC	CASSSGTGGFYEQYF
TRBD2	TRBJ2-7	TRBV19	few	15	TGTGCCAGTAGTATCGCTAGCGGGGTATCCTACGAGCAGTACTTC	CASSIASGVSYEQYF
-	TRBJ1-1	TRBV5-1	-	18	TGCGCCAGCAGCCGGGATCGAGGATCTTCTAGATTGTCCACTGAAGCTTTCTTT	CASSRDRGSSRLSTEAFF